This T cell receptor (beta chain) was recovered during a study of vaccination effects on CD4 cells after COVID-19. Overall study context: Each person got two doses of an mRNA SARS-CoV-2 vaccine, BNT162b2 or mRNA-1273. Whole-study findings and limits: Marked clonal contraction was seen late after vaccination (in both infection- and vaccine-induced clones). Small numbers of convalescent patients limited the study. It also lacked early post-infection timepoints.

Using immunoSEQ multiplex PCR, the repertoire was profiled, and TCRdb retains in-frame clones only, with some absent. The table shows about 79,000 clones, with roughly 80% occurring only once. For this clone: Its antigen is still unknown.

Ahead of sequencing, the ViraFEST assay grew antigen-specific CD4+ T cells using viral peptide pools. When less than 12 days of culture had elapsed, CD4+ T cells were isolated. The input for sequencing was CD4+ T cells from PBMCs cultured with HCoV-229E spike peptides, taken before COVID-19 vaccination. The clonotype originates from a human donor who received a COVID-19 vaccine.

The CDR3 loop reads CASEPPGTGSAPLHF. DNA of the CDR3: TGTGCCAGCGAACCGCCCGGGACAGGGAGTGCACCCCTCCACTTT. The chain recombines TRBV28 with TRBJ1-6; 9 bases match TRBD1. CDR1 MDHEN and CDR2 SYDVKM come from the germline V gene. The CDR3 totals 15 residues. J gave up 11 bases and V 8 bases, and 13 bases lay outside the gene matches.